These 30 T cell receptor beta chains were sequenced from one sample in a study of T cells in Graves' hyperthyroidism and ophthalmopathy. Using RNA transcripts as the source, TCR beta CDR3 regions were amplified. RT-PCR in the first round (using the HTBI primer set) targeted the TCR CDR3. Each CDR3 protein gets one entry after TCRdb re-called the multiplex PCR reads with MiXCR. The sample has 600,000 to 650,000 distinct CDR3 sequences, about a sixth seen once. The sample consisted of blood. These receptors were obtained from a young woman with Graves' hyperthyroidism.

V gene TRBV19 combines with J gene TRBJ2-1; 8 bases match TRBD2. J gave up 9 bases and V 2 bases, and 3 bases lay outside the gene matches. The CDR3 extends over 13 amino acids. CDR1 and CDR2 (germline): LNHDA, SQIVND (reference sequence). CDR3 bases: TGTGCCAGTAGTATATCAGCGGGAGCTGAGCAGTTCTTC. Its protein is CASSISAGAEQFF.

This clonotype has a handful of counts. The chain joins TRBV18 to TRBJ1-5, with D hard to call. The CDR3 is made up of 13 amino acids. Germline CDR1 and CDR2: KGHSH and LQKENI. V lost 4 bases and J 3 bases, leaving 7 bases between the germline ends. CDR3 residues: CASSQSHNQPQHF. The CDR3 DNA reads TGTGCCAGCTCACAGAGTCACAATCAGCCCCAGCATTTT. Using reference TRBV18 and TRBJ1-5 for the parts outside the CDR3, the full variable domain is NAGVMQNPRHLVRRRGQEARLRCSPMKGHSHVYWYRQLPEEGLKFMVYLQKENIIDESGMPKERFSAEFPKEGPSILRIQQVVRGDSAAYFCASSQSHNQPQHFGDGTRLSIL.

This chain connects TRBV6-2 or TRBV6-3 to TRBJ2-3; 14 bases line up with TRBD2. Germline lookup yields CDR1 MNHEY and CDR2 SVGEGT. This CDR3 region has 19 residues. V gave up 6 bases and J gave up 4 bases; unmatched junction bases: 15. Here the CDR3 reads CASRPTPGLAGEGSDTQYF. CDR3 nucleotide sequence: TGTGCCAGCAGACCGACCCCGGGACTAGCGGGAGAGGGATCAGATACGCAGTATTTT.

This chain connects TRBV7-2 to TRBJ2-7, with TRBD2 matching 10 bases. V shed 2 bases and J 7 bases; nucleotides not matched to a gene: 5. CDR3 size: 14 residues. Germline V gives CDR1 SGHTA, CDR2 FQGNSA. The CDR3 DNA reads TGTGCCAGCAGCTTACTAGCGGGAGTTGGGGAGCAGTACTTC. Its translation is CASSLLAGVGEQYF.

This chain uses TRBV5-6 with TRBJ2-4; D gene unclear. Trimming stripped 4 bases from V and 8 bases from J, with 19 bases between. CDR3 length equals 15 residues. Germline values: CDR1 SGHDT, CDR2 YYEEEE. CDR3: CASSRLGWGVDIQYF. In nucleotides, the CDR3 is TGTGCCAGCAGCCGCCTGGGGTGGGGTGTGGACATTCAGTACTTC.

In its sample, this clonotype was seen many times. The chain employs TRBV12-3 or TRBV12-4 and TRBJ2-1, with D possibly being TRBD1 or TRBD2 (5 bases each). The germline V and J ends were trimmed by 2 bases and 8 bases, with 13 bases remaining between them. The CDR3 spans 14 residues. The CDR3 loop reads CASSLYSGSDEQFF. The DNA for the CDR3 is TGTGCCAGCAGTTTATATTCAGGGAGCGATGAGCAGTTCTTC.

This clonotype has ten or more counts. The genes are TRBV7-9 and TRBJ2-5; D remains unclear. Germline V gene data show CDR1 as SEHNR and CDR2 as FQNEAQ (reference sequence). The CDR3 length is 12 residues. V lost 5 bases and J 10 bases, leaving 14 bases between the germline ends. This CDR3 is CASSPPSPGQYF. The CDR3 DNA is TGTGCCAGCAGCCCCCCTAGTCCGGGCCAGTACTTC.

The chain carries TRBV27 and TRBJ2-7; 7 bases fit TRBD2. Trimming took 4 bases from V and 2 from J; bases not matched to a gene: 8. CDR3 size: 15 residues. Germline V gene lookup returns CDR1 MNHEY and CDR2 SMNVEV (reference sequence). As DNA, the CDR3 is TGTGCCAGCAGTTCAAGCCGACTAGCCGCCTACGAGCAGTACTTC. Amino acid sequence: CASSSSRLAAYEQYF.

V is TRBV6-1 and J is TRBJ1-4; 8 positions agree with TRBD1. V dropped 10 bases and J dropped 1; count of bases not matched to a gene: 8. The germline V gene encodes CDR1 MNHNS and CDR2 SASEGT. This CDR3 has 15 amino acids. CDR3 nucleotide sequence: TGTGCCACTTCACAGGGGGGACTAACTAATGAAAAACTGTTTTTT. It codes for CATSQGGLTNEKLFF.

This clonotype was detected once. Mismatch with germline at one junction end may stem from a read error. The J gene is TRBJ2-5, the V gene TRBV20-1; TRBD2 matches 12 bases. The CDR3 is made up of 16 amino acids. Germline-derived CDR1 and CDR2 are DFQATT and SNEGSKA (reference sequence). DNA for the CDR3: TGCAGTGCTATAATTCTGACTAGCGGGAGTCCAGAGGCCCAGTACTTC. Encoded protein: CSAIILTSGSPEAQYF.

The chain couples TRBV19 to TRBJ1-5; D is undetermined. The CDR3 contains 14 residues. Germline V lookup: CDR1 LNHDA, CDR2 SQIVND (reference sequence). Trimming took 1 base from V and 2 from J, leaving 6 bases between them. The CDR3 is CASSIGPGNQPQHF. The DNA of the CDR3 is TGTGCCAGTAGTATAGGACCAGGCAATCAGCCCCAGCATTTT. The complete variable domain, with remaining parts taken from reference TRBV19 and TRBJ1-5, reads DGGITQSPKYLFRKEGQNVTLSCEQNLNHDAMYWYRQDPGQGLRLIYYSQIVNDFQKGDIAEGYSVSREKKESFPLTVTSAQKNPTAFYLCASSIGPGNQPQHFGDGTRLSIL.

The chain joins TRBV29-1 to TRBJ2-7, with D tentatively TRBD1 or TRBD2 (6 bases each). This CDR3 contains 12 residues. V was pared by 5 bases and J by 3 bases, with 11 bases between. Germline CDR1 reads SQVTM; CDR2 reads ANQGSEA. CDR3 in DNA: TGCAGCGTTAAGGGGGGAGGCTACGAGCAGTACTTC. Encoded protein: CSVKGGGYEQYF.

V gene TRBV3-1 combines with J gene TRBJ2-1; 10 nucleotides agree with TRBD2. This CDR3 comprises 17 residues. Looked up from germline, CDR1 is LGHDT and CDR2 is YNNKEL (reference sequence). V shed 6 bases, J shed 5 bases, and the junction held 13 bases outside the gene matches. The CDR3 is CASSPQLTSGADNEQFF. The CDR3 nucleotides read TGTGCCAGCAGTCCCCAACTAACTAGCGGGGCCGACAATGAGCAGTTCTTC.

The gene calls are TRBV20-1 and TRBJ2-4, with TRBD2 matching 13 bases. Germline V gives CDR1 DFQATT, CDR2 SNEGSKA (reference sequence). V lost 3 bases, J lost 10 bases, and 3 bases stayed unmatched. This CDR3 has 13 amino acids. DNA for the CDR3: TGCAGTGCTAGGCCGGGACTAGCGGGAATTCAGTACTTC. This sequence encodes CSARPGLAGIQYF.

This clonotype was observed a few times. This sequence joins TRBV11-3 and TRBJ1-5, with TRBD1 matching over 9 bases. Per the germline V gene, CDR1 is SGHNT and CDR2 is YENEEA. The CDR3 has 17 amino acids. V was pared by 6 bases and J by 0 bases, with 9 bases of the junction left unmatched. Here the CDR3 reads CASREGTGTPSNQPQHF. The CDR3 DNA reads as TGTGCCAGCAGGGAGGGGACAGGGACCCCTAGCAATCAGCCCCAGCATTTT.

The chain links TRBV6-1 to TRBJ1-1; D unclear. This CDR3 region has 14 residues. Per germline, CDR1 MNHNS and CDR2 SASEGT. V was trimmed by 2 bases and J by 5 bases, leaving 12 bases between them. The CDR3 DNA sequence: TGTGCCAGCAGTGAACAGATTTTGGGGACTGAAGCTTTCTTT. Translation: CASSEQILGTEAFF.

This clonotype occurred many times. This chain uses TRBV7-9 with TRBJ1-1, with D uncertain. V dropped 6 bases and J dropped 10 bases, with 27 bases sitting between them. Germline V gives CDR1 SEHNR, CDR2 FQNEAQ (reference sequence). The CDR3 has 16 amino acids. DNA for the CDR3: TGTGCCAGCAGACGTAGTGGCGGAGGAGAAGACTTCGGAGCTTTCTTT. This gives the protein CASRRSGGGEDFGAFF.

The chain is built from TRBV10-1 and TRBJ2-1; 7 nucleotides agree with TRBD2. CDR3 length: 15 amino acids. V gave up 6 bases and J gave up 9 bases; unmatched junction bases: 14. The V gene's germline CDR1 is WNHNN and CDR2 SYGVQD (reference sequence). In DNA, the CDR3 is TGCGCCAGCAGCTCCCGGGACGCCCGCGGGGGTGAGCAGTTCTTC. This codes for CASSSRDARGGEQFF.

This clonotype came up a few times. The gene calls are TRBV28 and TRBJ1-6; maybe TRBD1 (5 bases). The CDR3 consists of 12 residues. CDR1 and CDR2 from the germline V gene are MDHEN and SYDVKM. V lost 2 bases and J lost 19, with 15 bases in between. CDR3 residues: CASSLNYRRVHF. The CDR3 nucleotides are TGTGCCAGCAGTTTAAACTACAGGAGGGTTCACTTT.

This clonotype was seen a few times. The chain is built from TRBV7-2 and TRBJ2-1; perhaps TRBD2 as D (6 bases). The CDR3 extends over 17 amino acids. Germline values: CDR1 SGHTA, CDR2 FQGNSA. The V gene lost 2 bases and the J gene lost 6 bases, with 20 bases spanning the gap. CDR3 nucleotides: TGTGCCAGCAGCTTACTTCGTTCCTCGGGAGACAGCAATGAGCAGTTCTTC. Translated: CASSLLRSSGDSNEQFF.

This clonotype has a count of ten or more. The rearrangement uses TRBV13 and TRBJ2-1, with 7 bases fitting TRBD2. The CDR3 runs to 17 residues. CDR1 is PRHDT, CDR2 FYEKMQ, per germline (reference sequence). Trimming at V came to 1 base and at J to 4 bases, leaving 10 bases not matched to a gene. Here the CDR3 DNA reads TGTGCCAGCAGCTTAGCCGGTGGACTAGGGAGTTACAATGAGCAGTTCTTC. Its translation is CASSLAGGLGSYNEQFF. The variable domain in full, with the rest retrieved from reference TRBV13 and TRBJ2-1, is AAGVIQSPRHLIKEKRETATLKCYPIPRHDTVYWYQQGPGQDPQFLISFYEKMQSDKGSIPDRFSAQQFSDYHSELNMSSLELGDSALYFCASSLAGGLGSYNEQFFGPGTRLTVL.

This clonotype was counted ten times or more. The V and J genes are TRBV7-2 and TRBJ1-1; D ambiguous. V lost 2 bases and J lost 0, with 13 bases in between. Germline-derived CDR1 and CDR2 are SGHTA and FQGNSA. This CDR3 comprises 16 residues. The CDR3 sequence: CASSLSGSGVNTEAFF. The DNA for the CDR3 is TGTGCCAGCAGCTTAAGCGGCTCTGGAGTGAACACTGAAGCTTTCTTT.

This clonotype was observed a handful of times. The rearrangement joins TRBV18 to TRBJ2-1, with 10 bases identical to TRBD1. The CDR3 spans 15 residues. Germline loops: CDR1 KGHSH, CDR2 LQKENI. J lost 7 bases, V lost 3 bases, and 6 bases had no gene match. CDR3: CASSPGTGVWNEQFF. The CDR3 DNA sequence: TGTGCCAGCTCACCCGGGACAGGGGTATGGAATGAGCAGTTCTTC.

CDR3 bases: TGTGCCAGCAGTTACCAAAGGACAGGGAGCAACATTCAGTACTTC. Its protein product is CASSYQRTGSNIQYF. This chain joins TRBV6-5 and TRBJ2-4; 8 nucleotides match TRBD1. The germline CDR1 and CDR2 sequences are MNHEY and SVGAGI. Trimming cost V 2 bases and J 7 bases; bases outside gene matches: 7. This CDR3 spans 15 amino acids.

In its sample, this clonotype was seen a few times. The chain is built from TRBV6-1 and TRBJ1-1; D remains unclear. Germline CDR1 is MNHNS and CDR2 is SASEGT. CDR3 size: 15 residues. V was clipped by 2 bases and J by 4 bases, with 14 bases between them. As DNA, the CDR3 is TGTGCCAGCAGTGAATTCGGGGATCACAGCACTGAAGCTTTCTTT. Translated, it gives CASSEFGDHSTEAFF.

This clonotype was counted ten times or more. The chain couples TRBV30 to TRBJ2-5; D unclear. In germline, CDR1 is GTSNPN, CDR2 SVGIG (reference sequence). V was cut by 0 bases and J by 4 bases, with 3 bases left in between. This CDR3 has 11 residues. The CDR3 sequence: CAWSVGETQYF. Here the CDR3 DNA reads TGTGCCTGGAGTGTAGGAGAGACCCAGTACTTC.

This clonotype has at least ten counts. This chain joins TRBV6-1 and TRBJ2-7; D might be TRBD2 (5 bases). The CDR3 loop spans 13 amino acids. V was pared by 2 bases and J by 1 base, with 6 bases between. Germline loops: CDR1 MNHNS, CDR2 SASEGT. The CDR3 sequence: CASSETGSYEQYF. In DNA form, the CDR3 reads TGTGCCAGCAGTGAAACGGGATCCTACGAGCAGTACTTC.

This clonotype was counted at least ten times. The chain recombines TRBV6-5 with TRBJ2-5; 7 bases match TRBD2. With V trimmed by 0 bases and J by 4 bases, 5 bases remained unmatched. Germline-derived CDR1 and CDR2 are MNHEY and SVGAGI. The CDR3 totals 15 residues. The CDR3 DNA is TGTGCCAGCAGTTACTCGGGGGGGGGGAGAGAGACCCAGTACTTC. It encodes CASSYSGGGRETQYF.

This clonotype was found many times. The V and J genes are TRBV5-1 and TRBJ2-1; 8 bases line up with TRBD2. CDR3 length: 14 amino acids. CDR1 is SGHRS and CDR2 is YFSETQ in the germline V gene. V dropped 2 bases and J dropped 6; count of bases not matched to a gene: 4. CDR3 in DNA: TGCGCCAGCAGCTTAGCGGGAGTGGGCAATGAGCAGTTCTTC. Protein: CASSLAGVGNEQFF.

The V gene is TRBV20-1, the J gene TRBJ1-6, with 7 positions matching TRBD1. The CDR3 contains 15 residues. Germline-derived CDR1 and CDR2 are DFQATT and SNEGSKA (reference sequence). V shed 6 bases and J 10 bases; nucleotides not matched to a gene: 15. The CDR3 is CSATLGGAFESPLHF. The CDR3 coding sequence is TGCAGTGCCACTTTAGGGGGCGCGTTCGAATCACCCCTCCACTTT.